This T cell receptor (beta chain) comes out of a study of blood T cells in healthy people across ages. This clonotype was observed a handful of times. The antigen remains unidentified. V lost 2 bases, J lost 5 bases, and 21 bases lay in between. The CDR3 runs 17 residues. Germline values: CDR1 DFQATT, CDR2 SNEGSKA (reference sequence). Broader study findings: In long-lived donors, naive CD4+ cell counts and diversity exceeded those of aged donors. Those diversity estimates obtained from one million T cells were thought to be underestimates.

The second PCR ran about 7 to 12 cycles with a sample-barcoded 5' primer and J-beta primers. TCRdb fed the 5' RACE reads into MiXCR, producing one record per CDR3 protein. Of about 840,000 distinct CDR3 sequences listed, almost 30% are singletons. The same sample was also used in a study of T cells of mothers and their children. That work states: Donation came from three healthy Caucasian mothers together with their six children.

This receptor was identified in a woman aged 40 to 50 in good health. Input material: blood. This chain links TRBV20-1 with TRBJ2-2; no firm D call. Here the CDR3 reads CSARLLGASARTGELFF. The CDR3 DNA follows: TGCAGTGCTAGACTCCTCGGAGCGTCCGCGCGAACCGGGGAGCTGTTTTTT.